This record looks at one T cell receptor beta chain sequence and its context. This sample was included in a study of technical replicates of blood from a few donors. The protocol was immunoSEQ multiplex PCR, while the TCRdb copy is restricted to in-frame clones and leaves out a portion. The data show 65,000 to 95,000 clones, with approximately 90% seen just once and roughly 0.27% held by the top ten. Germline V CDR1 and CDR2: SNHLY, FYNNEI. This CDR3 has 12 residues. V lost 6 bases and J lost 11; bases outside the gene matches: 4. This clonotype was sampled from a human donor in good health. The source material was T cells isolated from PBMCs. The chain is built from TRBV2 and TRBJ2-3; 11 bases align to TRBD2. The CDR3 sequence: CASRRLAGKQYF. The DNA for the CDR3 is TGTGCCAGCAGGAGACTAGCGGGAAAGCAGTATTTT.